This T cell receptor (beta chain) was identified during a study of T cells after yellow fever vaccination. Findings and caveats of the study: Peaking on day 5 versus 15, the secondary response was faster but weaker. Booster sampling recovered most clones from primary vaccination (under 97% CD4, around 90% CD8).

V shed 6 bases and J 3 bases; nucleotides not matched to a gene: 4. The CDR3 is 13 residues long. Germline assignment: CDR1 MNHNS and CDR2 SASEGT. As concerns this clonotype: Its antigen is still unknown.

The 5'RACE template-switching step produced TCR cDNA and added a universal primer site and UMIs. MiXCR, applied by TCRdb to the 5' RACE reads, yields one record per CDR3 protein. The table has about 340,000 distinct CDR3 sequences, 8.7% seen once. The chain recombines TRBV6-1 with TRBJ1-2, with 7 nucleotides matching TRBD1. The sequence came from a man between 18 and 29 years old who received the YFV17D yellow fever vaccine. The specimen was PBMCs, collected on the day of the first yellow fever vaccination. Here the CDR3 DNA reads TGTGCCAGCAGACAGGGGTATGACTATGGCTACACCTTC. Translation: CASRQGYDYGYTF.